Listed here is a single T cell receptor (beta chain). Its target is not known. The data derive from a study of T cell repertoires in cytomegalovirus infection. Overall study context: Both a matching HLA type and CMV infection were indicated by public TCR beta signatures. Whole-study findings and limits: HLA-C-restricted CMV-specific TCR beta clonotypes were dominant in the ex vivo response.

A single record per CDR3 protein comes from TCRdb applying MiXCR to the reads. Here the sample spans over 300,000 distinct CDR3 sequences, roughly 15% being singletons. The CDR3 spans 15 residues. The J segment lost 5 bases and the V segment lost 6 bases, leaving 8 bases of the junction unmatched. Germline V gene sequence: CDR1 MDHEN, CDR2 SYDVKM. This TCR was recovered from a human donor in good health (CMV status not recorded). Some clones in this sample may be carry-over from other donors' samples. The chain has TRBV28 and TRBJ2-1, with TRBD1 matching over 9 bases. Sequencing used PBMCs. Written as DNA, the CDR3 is TGTGCCAGCAGCTCCGCCGGGACAGGGAACAATGAGCAGTTCTTC. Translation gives CASSSAGTGNNEQFF.